This T cell receptor (beta chain) was identified in a study of blood T cell repertoires in COVID-19. Looking at the study overall: Specimens from acute and convalescent COVID-19 originated in the United States, Italy and Spain. T cells, B-cell-depleted T cells, or PBMCs supplied cDNA or gDNA.

Across under 25 US areas, participants ranged in age from about 18 to 100 years. With 3 bases clipped from V and 3 bases from J, the junction kept 16 bases outside the gene matches. The CDR3 is 19 amino acids. Germline CDR1 is LGHNA and CDR2 is YSLEER. TCRdb's copy holds only in-frame clones and misses some; the assay was immunoSEQ multiplex PCR. The table includes fewer than 450,000 clones, around 89% detected once. The V and J genes are TRBV4-3 and TRBJ2-2; 7 nucleotides align to TRBD1. Material for sequencing was PBMCs or T cells enriched from blood (not recorded which). The source is a woman aged 18-35 years who had recovered from COVID-19. The CDR3 sequence: CASSHQPGQKSYHTGELFF. The CDR3 coding sequence is TGCGCCAGCAGCCATCAACCGGGACAGAAGAGTTACCACACCGGGGAGCTGTTTTTT.